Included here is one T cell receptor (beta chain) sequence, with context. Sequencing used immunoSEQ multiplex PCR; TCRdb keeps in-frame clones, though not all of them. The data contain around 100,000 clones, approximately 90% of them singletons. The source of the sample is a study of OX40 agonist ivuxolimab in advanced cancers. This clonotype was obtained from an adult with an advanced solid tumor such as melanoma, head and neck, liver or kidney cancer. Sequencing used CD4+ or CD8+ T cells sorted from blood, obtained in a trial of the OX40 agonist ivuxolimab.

CDR3 amino acids: CASSLLAGGSSYNEQFF. The CDR3 nucleotides read TGTGCCAGCAGTTTACTAGCGGGAGGGTCCTCCTACAATGAGCAGTTCTTC. The chain couples TRBV28 to TRBJ2-1; TRBD2 aligns across 12 bases. CDR3 size: 17 residues. CDR1 and CDR2 (germline): MDHEN, SYDVKM. V shed 2 bases and J 0 bases; nucleotides not matched to a gene: 2.